This record concerns one TCR beta chain sequence. The data belong to a study of cytomegalovirus exposure and HLA in healthy donors. It was with 60 Vbeta and 13 Jbeta primers that the PCR ran. Using immunoSEQ multiplex PCR, the repertoire was profiled, and TCRdb retains in-frame clones only, with some absent. This repertoire comprises 200,000 or so clones; its ten largest clones make up less than 0.9%. The CDR3 covers 13 residues. Trimming left V 7 bases short and J 6 bases short, with 19 bases between. CDR1 is SQVTM, CDR2 ANQGSEA, per germline. The origin of this receptor is a boy between 5 and 17 years old in good health and CMV-seronegative. The V call is TRBV29-1, the J call TRBJ2-7; D possibly corresponds to TRBD2 (5 bases). The sequenced sample consisted of PBMCs. CDR3 loop: CSGLDGLQTEQYF. The DNA for the CDR3 is TGCAGCGGCCTAGACGGACTGCAGACCGAGCAGTACTTC.